The rows below give T cell receptor beta chains drawn from one sample of a study of T cell changes during pregnancy in multiple sclerosis. Profiled with immunoSEQ multiplex PCR; TCRdb holds only in-frame clones, not every one. The sample consists of around 44,000 clones, 85% to 95% of them appearing once. Sequencing was carried out using peripheral blood. The receptors originated from a female donor with multiple sclerosis, enrolled in a pregnancy study. CDR3s include the opening cysteine and the closing phenylalanine or tryptophan. Fields, in order: J gene, V gene, CDR3 length, D gene, clone size, CDR3 protein, CDR3 DNA. The D gene is left open where the match is weak. For some rows the clone size is stated as once, few or many, or as a class when expanded; others skip it.

TRBJ2-7,TRBV18,14,TRBD1,few,CASSPRDRENEQYF,TGTGCCAGCTCACCTCGAGACAGGGAGAACGAGCAGTACTTC
TRBJ1-2,TRBV7-3,16,TRBD1,once,CASSSPLGQGAKGYTF,TGTGCCAGCAGCTCACCCCTCGGACAGGGGGCGAAGGGCTACACCTTC
TRBJ2-1,TRBV4-2,14,NA,NA,CASSQRRTYNEQFF,TGTGCCAGCAGCCAACGGCGGACCTACAATGAGCAGTTCTTC
TRBJ2-3,TRBV9,13,NA,NA,CASSYDLTDTQYF,TGTGCCAGCAGCTATGACCTCACAGATACGCAGTATTTT
TRBJ1-3,TRBV4-1,16,NA,NA,CASSQDPRAVGNTIYF,TGCGCCAGCAGCCAAGATCCTCGGGCGGTGGGAAACACCATATATTTT
TRBJ1-1,TRBV9,14,NA,NA,CASSLWLTGPEAFF,TGTGCCAGCAGCCTCTGGTTGACCGGACCTGAAGCTTTCTTT
TRBJ1-5,TRBV18,15,TRBD1,NA,CASSRTGIDNQPQHF,TGTGCCAGCTCCCGGACAGGGATTGACAATCAGCCCCAGCATTTT
TRBJ2-3,TRBV4-2,16,NA,NA,CASSQRGDYPPDTQYF,TGTGCCAGCAGCCAAAGGGGGGACTACCCCCCAGATACGCAGTATTTT
TRBJ2-1,TRBV7-9,15,TRBD2,NA,CASRPSGSSYNEQFF,TGTGCCAGCAGACCTAGCGGGAGTTCCTACAATGAGCAGTTCTTC
TRBJ2-5,TRBV28,16,TRBD2,NA,CASSLSGSGKLETQYF,TGTGCCAGCAGTTTAAGTGGTAGCGGGAAGCTAGAGACCCAGTACTTC
TRBJ1-4,TRBV28,14,NA,NA,CASSPPGTWEKLFF,TGTGCCAGCAGTCCTCCCGGGACTTGGGAAAAACTGTTTTTT
TRBJ2-1,TRBV28,16,NA,NA,CASSKRALTPYNEQFF,TGTGCCAGCAGTAAGAGGGCCCTCACCCCTTACAATGAGCAGTTCTTC
TRBJ2-2,TRBV5-1,15,TRBD2,NA,CASSWEGVYTGELFF,TGCGCCAGCAGCTGGGAGGGAGTTTACACCGGGGAGCTGTTTTTT
TRBJ2-1,TRBV11-1,17,NA,NA,CASSSGSGRTYYNEQFF,TGTGCCAGCAGCTCGGGCAGCGGAAGGACGTATTACAATGAGCAGTTCTTC
TRBJ2-1,TRBV4-2,13,NA,NA,CASSPLNRREQFF,TGTGCCAGCAGCCCCTTGAACAGGAGGGAGCAGTTCTTC
TRBJ1-1,TRBV4-1,15,NA,NA,CASSQGHLGNTEAFF,TGCGCCAGCAGCCAGGGACACCTAGGGAACACTGAAGCTTTCTTT